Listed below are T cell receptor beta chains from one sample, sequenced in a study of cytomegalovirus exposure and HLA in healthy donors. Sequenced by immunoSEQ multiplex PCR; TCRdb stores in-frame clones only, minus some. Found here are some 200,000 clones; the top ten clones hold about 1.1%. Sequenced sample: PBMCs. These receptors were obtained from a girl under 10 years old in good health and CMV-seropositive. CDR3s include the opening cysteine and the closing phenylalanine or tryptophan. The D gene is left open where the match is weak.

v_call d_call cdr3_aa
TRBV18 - CASSPRGQGIGEQYF
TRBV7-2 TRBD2 CASSLVRTSGYEQYF
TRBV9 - CASSTVSGANVLTF
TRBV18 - CASSPLGITYNEQFF
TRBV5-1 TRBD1 CASSLGKGQGEAFF
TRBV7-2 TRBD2 CASSRTSGTPLYEQYF
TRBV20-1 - CSARRDHEQYF
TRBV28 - CASSFRGPQPQHF
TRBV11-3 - CASSVGRRTPGGRGDTQYF
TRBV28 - CASSWGLYNEQFF
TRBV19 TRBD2 CASNLAGVDEQYF
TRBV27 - CASSSLGEAPYNEQFF
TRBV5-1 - CASSLDNRRIETQYF
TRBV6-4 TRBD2 CASKSTSGFYEQYF
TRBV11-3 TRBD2 CASSPTSGRAGEQFF
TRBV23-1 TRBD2 CASSQTSSGRYNSYNEQFF
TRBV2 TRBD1 CASSTGQGNQPQHF
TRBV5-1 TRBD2 CASSPGTSGIEQYF
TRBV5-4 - CASTTTGVNTRGYTF
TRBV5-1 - CASSLVRAIGTEAFF